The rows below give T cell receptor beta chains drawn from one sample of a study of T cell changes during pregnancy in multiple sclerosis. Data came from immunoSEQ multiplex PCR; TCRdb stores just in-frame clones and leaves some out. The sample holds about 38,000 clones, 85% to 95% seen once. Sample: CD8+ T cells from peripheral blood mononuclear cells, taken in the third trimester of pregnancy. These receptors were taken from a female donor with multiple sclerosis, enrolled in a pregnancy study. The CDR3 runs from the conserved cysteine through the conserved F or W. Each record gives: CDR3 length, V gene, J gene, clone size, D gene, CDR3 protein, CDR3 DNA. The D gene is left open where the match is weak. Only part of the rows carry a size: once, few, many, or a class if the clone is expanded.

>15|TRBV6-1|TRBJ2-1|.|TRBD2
CASRPTSGPYNEQFF
TGTGCCAGCAGACCGACTAGCGGCCCGTACAATGAGCAGTTCTTC
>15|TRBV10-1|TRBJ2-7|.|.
CASSDGGSGIDEQYF
TGCGCCAGCAGTGACGGAGGATCCGGAATTGACGAGCAGTACTTC
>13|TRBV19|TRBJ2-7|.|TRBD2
CASSTSGGYEQYF
TGTGCCAGTAGTACTAGCGGGGGGTACGAGCAGTACTTC
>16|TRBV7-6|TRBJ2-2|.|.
CASSPLFGENTGELFF
TGTGCCAGCAGCCCCCTGTTCGGGGAGAACACCGGGGAGCTGTTTTTT
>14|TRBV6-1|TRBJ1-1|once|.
CASSEFRGNTEAFF
TGTGCCAGCAGTGAATTCCGGGGTAACACTGAAGCTTTCTTT
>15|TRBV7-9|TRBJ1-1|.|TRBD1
CASSPGTGWHTEAFF
TGTGCCAGCAGCCCTGGGACAGGGTGGCACACTGAAGCTTTCTTT
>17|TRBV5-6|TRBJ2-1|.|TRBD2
CASSLDPGLAGLNEQFF
TGTGCCAGCAGCTTAGACCCGGGACTAGCGGGTTTAAATGAGCAGTTCTTC
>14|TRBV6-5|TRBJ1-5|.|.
CASSPGFSNQPQHF
TGTGCCAGCAGTCCAGGGTTTAGCAATCAGCCCCAGCATTTT
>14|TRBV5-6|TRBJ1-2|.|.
CASSLASAPHSGTF
TGTGCCAGCAGCTTGGCGTCGGCACCCCACTCAGGGACCTTC
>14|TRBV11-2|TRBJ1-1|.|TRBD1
CASSPPRGFTEAFF
TGTGCCAGCAGCCCACCCAGGGGGTTCACTGAAGCTTTCTTT
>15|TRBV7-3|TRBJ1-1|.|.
CASSLTGASNTEAFF
TGTGCCAGCAGCTTAACAGGGGCCTCGAACACTGAAGCTTTCTTT
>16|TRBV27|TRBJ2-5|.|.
CASSPGQHMYQETQYF
TGTGCCAGCAGTCCAGGACAGCATATGTACCAAGAGACCCAGTACTTC
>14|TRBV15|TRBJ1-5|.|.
CATSRDRGGQPQHF
TGTGCCACCAGCAGAGATCGGGGGGGGCAGCCCCAGCATTTT
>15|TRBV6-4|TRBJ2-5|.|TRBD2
CASSESSGAQETQYF
TGTGCCAGCAGTGAGTCTAGCGGGGCCCAAGAGACCCAGTACTTC
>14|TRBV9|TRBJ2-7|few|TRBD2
CASSRSGSSYEQYF
TGTGCCAGCAGTCGCAGCGGGAGCTCCTACGAGCAGTACTTC
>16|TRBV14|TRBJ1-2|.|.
CASSQANYRVNYGYTF
TGTGCCAGCAGCCAAGCAAATTACAGGGTAAACTATGGCTACACCTTC
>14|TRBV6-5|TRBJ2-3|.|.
CASSYSPGADTQYF
TGTGCCAGCAGTTACTCCCCAGGCGCAGATACGCAGTATTTT